The T cell receptor (beta chain) described here comes from a study of cytomegalovirus exposure and HLA in healthy donors. General study findings and limits: Researchers counted around 160 TCR beta chains as cytomegalovirus-associated.

From the roughly 110-subject validation cohort, which was separate from the approximately 700-subject first cohort, the donors were drawn. Some clones are missing from TCRdb's copy, which holds only in-frame ones; the method was immunoSEQ multiplex PCR. The sample holds a few hundred thousand clones, 80% to 90% seen once. To note about this clone: The antigen is not known.

Trimming at V came to 7 bases and at J to 6 bases, leaving 7 bases not matched to a gene. Germline CDR1 SQVTM, CDR2 ANQGSEA. The CDR3 contains 14 residues. Sequenced sample: PBMCs. This chain uses TRBV29-1 with TRBJ2-3, with 13 bases fitting TRBD2. The TCR originated in a woman under 30 in good health and CMV-seronegative. The CDR3 DNA follows: TGCAGCGCCCGGACTAGCGGGAGTTCGGATACGCAGTATTTT. It translates to CSARTSGSSDTQYF.